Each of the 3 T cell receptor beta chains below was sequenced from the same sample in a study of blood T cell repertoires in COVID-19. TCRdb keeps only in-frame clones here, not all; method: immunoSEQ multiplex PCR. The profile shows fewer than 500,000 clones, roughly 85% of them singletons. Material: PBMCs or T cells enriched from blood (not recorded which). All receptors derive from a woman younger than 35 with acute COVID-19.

CDR3 sequence reads: CASSQDRLSSYNEQFF. The CDR3 nucleotides are TGCGCCAGCAGCCAGGACAGACTCAGCTCCTACAATGAGCAGTTCTTC. The chain has TRBV4-3 and TRBJ2-1; TRBD1 might be the D (6 bases). Looked up from germline, CDR1 is LGHNA and CDR2 is YSLEER. This CDR3 region has 16 residues. Trimming took off 3 bases at V and 0 bases at J, with 12 bases between the two ends.

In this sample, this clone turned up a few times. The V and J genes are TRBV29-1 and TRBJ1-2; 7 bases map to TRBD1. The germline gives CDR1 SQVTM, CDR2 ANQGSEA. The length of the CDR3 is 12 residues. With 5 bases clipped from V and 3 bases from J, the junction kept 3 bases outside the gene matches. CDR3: CSVWGTDYGYTF. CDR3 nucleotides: TGCAGCGTTTGGGGGACAGACTATGGCTACACCTTC. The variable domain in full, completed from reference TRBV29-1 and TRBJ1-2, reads SAVISQKPSRDICQRGTSLTIQCQVDSQVTMMFWYRQQPGQSLTLIATANQGSEATYESGFVIDKFPISRPNLTFSTLTVSNMSPEDSSIYLCSVWGTDYGYTFGSGTRLTVV.

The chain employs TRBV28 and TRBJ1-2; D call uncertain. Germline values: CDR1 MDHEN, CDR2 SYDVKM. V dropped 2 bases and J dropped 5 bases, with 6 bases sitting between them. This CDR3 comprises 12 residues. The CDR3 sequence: CASSLREYGYTF. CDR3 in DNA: TGTGCCAGCAGTTTAAGGGAGTATGGCTACACCTTC.